Below, 30 T cell receptor beta chains from the same sample are listed, as sequenced in a study of T cells in Graves' hyperthyroidism and ophthalmopathy. Amplified regions were TCR beta CDR3 sequences from RNA transcripts. TCR CDR3 underwent first-round RT-PCR with the HTBI primer set. One entry per CDR3 protein results from TCRdb running MiXCR on the multiplex PCR reads. The sample comprises 600,000 to 700,000 distinct CDR3 sequences, about 45% of which are singletons, and under 8.5% rests with the top ten. The sequencing input was peripheral blood or thyroid tissue (not recorded which). These receptors were obtained from an adult man with Graves' disease, either hyperthyroidism or ophthalmopathy (not recorded which).

The chain employs TRBV7-8 and TRBJ1-2; no reliable D call. V was clipped by 0 bases and J by 3 bases, with 8 bases between them. Germline values: CDR1 SGHVS, CDR2 FQNEAQ. The CDR3 is 14 residues long. CDR3 amino acids: CASSLAQEYYGYTF. CDR3 in DNA: TGTGCCAGCAGCTTAGCTCAGGAATACTATGGCTACACCTTC.

The genes are TRBV7-2 and TRBJ1-3; no reliable D call. CDR3 length: 16 residues. V lost 0 bases, J lost 2 bases, and 11 bases lay in between. CDR1 is SGHTA and CDR2 is FQGNSA in the germline V gene. The CDR3 here is CASSLAGAVTGNTIYF. For the CDR3, the DNA is TGTGCCAGCAGCTTAGCGGGCGCAGTGACTGGAAACACCATATATTTT. The full variable domain, in which reference TRBV7-2 and TRBJ1-3 provide the parts outside the CDR3, is GAGVSQSPSNKVTEKGKDVELRCDPISGHTALYWYRQSLGQGLEFLIYFQGNSAPDKSGLPSDRFSAERTGGSVSTLTIQRTQQEDSAVYLCASSLAGAVTGNTIYFGEGSWLTVV.

The chain links TRBV7-8 to TRBJ1-5, with 7 bases lining up with TRBD1. Germline assignment: CDR1 SGHVS and CDR2 FQNEAQ. The CDR3 sequence is 15 residues long. With 0 bases clipped from V and 7 bases from J, the junction kept 6 bases outside the gene matches. The CDR3 bases are TGTGCCAGCAGCTTAGCCAGGGGGGCCAACCAGCCCCAGCATTTT. Translating it yields CASSLARGANQPQHF.

This clonotype was picked up many times. This sequence joins TRBV7-9 and TRBJ1-6; 10 bases align to TRBD1. CDR3 length: 15 residues. V dropped 5 bases and J dropped 8; count of bases not matched to a gene: 6. Germline loops: CDR1 SEHNR, CDR2 FQNEAQ (reference sequence). The CDR3 coding sequence is TGTGCCAGCAGCCCGCAGACAGGGGGCGATTCACCCCTCCACTTT. It translates to CASSPQTGGDSPLHF. The variable domain in full, completed from reference TRBV7-9 and TRBJ1-6, reads DTGVSQNPRHKITKRGQNVTFRCDPISEHNRLYWYRQTLGQGPEFLTYFQNEAQLEKSRLLSDRFSAERPKGSFSTLEIQRTEQGDSAMYLCASSPQTGGDSPLHFGNGTRLTVT.

This clonotype has a handful of counts. The chain recombines TRBV12-3 or TRBV12-4 with TRBJ1-5, with a possible D match to TRBD1 (6 bases). V gave up 5 bases and J gave up 3 bases, with 11 bases separating them. The length of the CDR3 is 14 residues. The CDR3 sequence: CASSQGPNNQPQHF. CDR3 coding DNA: TGTGCCAGCAGTCAGGGGCCTAACAATCAGCCCCAGCATTTT.

This clonotype has a handful of counts. V usage is TRBV19 and J usage is TRBJ1-1; possible D gene TRBD1, 5 bases. Trimming shortened V by 5 bases and J by 4 bases, and 11 bases separated the two germline ends. The germline V gene encodes CDR1 LNHDA and CDR2 SQIVND (reference sequence). The length of the CDR3 is 13 residues. The CDR3 DNA reads TGTGCCAGTAGTCGACGGGACCGCACTGAAGCTTTCTTT. Amino acids: CASSRRDRTEAFF.

This clonotype was counted ten times or more. The chain is built from TRBV7-9 and TRBJ1-4, with D hard to call. The CDR3 runs to 13 residues. The ends were cut back, 5 bases at V and 16 bases at J, with 20 bases in the middle. The V gene's germline CDR1 is SEHNR and CDR2 FQNEAQ (reference sequence). CDR3: CASSLDPVGGEFF. CDR3 DNA sequence: TGTGCCAGCAGCCTCGACCCCGTGGGTGGGGAGTTTTTT.

Comments on this clonotype: Just one base apart from a much larger clone, this may be a read error. The rearrangement joins TRBV7-9 to TRBJ1-6; 7 bases fit TRBD1. Per the germline V gene, CDR1 is SEHNR and CDR2 is FQNEAQ (reference sequence). The CDR3 length is 17 residues. V was clipped by 4 bases and J by 6 bases; unmatched bases: 12. Here the CDR3 reads CASSSHDLQGSNSPLHF. The CDR3 nucleotides are TGTGCCAGCAGCTCGCACGACCTACAGGGGTCTAATTCACCCCTCCACTTT.

CDR3 loop: CASSLADGTGRAFF. The CDR3 DNA is TGTGCCAGCAGCTTAGCCGACGGGACAGGCCGGGCTTTCTTT. This rearrangement joins TRBV7-9 to TRBJ1-1, with 8 positions matching TRBD1. CDR3 size: 14 residues. With V trimmed by 0 bases and J by 11 bases, 8 bases remained unmatched. Germline CDR1 is SEHNR and CDR2 is FQNEAQ (reference sequence).

This chain connects TRBV11-2 to TRBJ2-7, with TRBD1 identical over 7 bases. The CDR3 sequence is 16 residues long. The ends lost 1 base at V and 2 bases at J; junction bases unmatched: 8. Germline loops: CDR1 SGHAT, CDR2 FQNNGV. The CDR3 region is CASSLVFRGKPYEQYF. CDR3 nucleotides: TGTGCCAGCAGCTTAGTGTTCAGGGGGAAACCCTACGAGCAGTACTTC.

This clonotype was recorded a few times. The rearrangement links TRBV6-5 to TRBJ1-5; TRBD1 aligns across 8 bases. V lost 6 bases, J lost 3 bases, and 7 bases stayed unmatched. The CDR3 has 15 amino acids. Germline CDR1 MNHEY, CDR2 SVGAGI. The CDR3 DNA sequence: TGTGCCAGCAGCACGACAGGGGCCCTCAATCAGCCCCAGCATTTT. This codes for CASSTTGALNQPQHF.

This clonotype was observed a handful of times. This chain joins TRBV6-1 and TRBJ2-5, with 10 bases fitting TRBD2. The CDR3 totals 12 residues. V was clipped by 10 bases and J by 7 bases; unmatched bases: 6. Looked up from germline, CDR1 is MNHNS and CDR2 is SASEGT. CDR3 in DNA: TGTGCCATCTCTAGCGGGAGCCGGACCCAGTACTTC. This translates into CAISSGSRTQYF.

The chain couples TRBV7-9 to TRBJ2-5; 7 bases agree with TRBD1. This CDR3 spans 13 amino acids. Germline CDR1 SEHNR, CDR2 FQNEAQ (reference sequence). V trimming: 5 bases; J trimming: 7 bases; junction bases outside the gene matches: 7. The CDR3 DNA sequence: TGTGCCAGCAGCGCGACAGGGCGTGGGACCCAGTACTTC. Translating it yields CASSATGRGTQYF.

The chain couples TRBV7-3 to TRBJ1-3; 9 bases agree with TRBD1. CDR3 size: 14 residues. The V gene's germline CDR1 is SGHTA and CDR2 FQGTGA. Trimming at V came to 5 bases and at J to 10 bases, leaving 9 bases not matched to a gene. CDR3 bases: TGTGCCAGCAGCCGACGGACAGGGGCCAAGACCATATATTTT. It translates to CASSRRTGAKTIYF.

Of note for this clonotype: A much larger clone is a single base away; this may be a read error. The chain uses TRBV10-1 and TRBJ1-1; D unclear. This CDR3 is built from 14 residues. From germline, CDR1 is WNHNN and CDR2 SYGVQD (reference sequence). For the CDR3, the DNA is TGCGCCAGCAGTGCGGCCGGGCGGAACATTGAAGCTTTCTTT. Translated: CASSAAGRNIEAFF.

This clonotype was detected many times. This chain connects TRBV29-1 to TRBJ2-7, with no clear D. Germline CDR1 and CDR2: SQVTM and ANQGSEA. The CDR3 consists of 11 residues. The ends were cut back, 4 bases at V and 5 bases at J, with 9 bases in the middle. The CDR3 coding sequence is TGCAGCGTTGTTTGGGTGGACGAGCAGTACTTC. Residues: CSVVWVDEQYF.

This clonotype was detected ten times or more. V is TRBV15 and J is TRBJ1-4; D is perhaps TRBD1 (5 bases). The V end was cut by 4 bases, the J end by 1 base, with 7 bases between. Germline V gene data show CDR1 as LNHNV and CDR2 as YYDKDF (reference sequence). CDR3 length: 14 residues. The chain's CDR3 is CATSIGGTNEKLFF. CDR3 nucleotide sequence: TGTGCCACCAGCATTGGGGGAACTAATGAAAAACTGTTTTTT.

Comment on this clonotype: With a much larger clone just one base away, this may be a read error. The genes are TRBV25-1 and TRBJ1-5; no firm D call. Germline V gene sequence: CDR1 MGHDK, CDR2 SYGVNS. The CDR3 loop spans 14 amino acids. The V and J ends lost 3 bases and 9 bases respectively, with 15 bases between them. DNA for the CDR3: TGTGCCAGCAGTGATTTGGCCAGCCCGGCGCCCCAGCATTTT. As protein: CASSDLASPAPQHF.

This clonotype has ten or more counts. The J gene is TRBJ1-2, the V gene TRBV11-2; TRBD1 agrees at 8 bases. This CDR3 is 13 amino acids long. Losses at the gene ends were 5 bases for V and 8 bases for J; bases not matched to a gene: 7. Germline values: CDR1 SGHAT, CDR2 FQNNGV. CDR3 sequence (DNA): TGTGCCAGCAGCCGTGACAGGGGTGGAGGCTACACCTTC. Amino acids: CASSRDRGGGYTF. Together with reference TRBV11-2 and TRBJ1-2, the CDR3 gives the full variable domain: EAGVAQSPRYKIIEKRQSVAFWCNPISGHATLYWYQQILGQGPKLLIQFQNNGVVDDSQLPKDRFSAERLKGVDSTLKIQPAKLEDSAVYLCASSRDRGGGYTFGSGTRLTVV.

The chain links TRBV12-3 or TRBV12-4 to TRBJ1-1; 7 bases align to TRBD1. This CDR3 is 14 amino acids long. Germline trimming cut 5 bases from V and 4 bases from J; bases unmatched to any gene: 7. This CDR3 is CASSPPTGTTEAFF. The CDR3 DNA follows: TGTGCCAGCAGTCCTCCGACAGGGACCACTGAAGCTTTCTTT.

The rearrangement joins TRBV12-3 or TRBV12-4 to TRBJ2-2; the D gene is possibly TRBD1 (6 bases). V was clipped by 3 bases and J by 1 base, with 12 bases between them. The CDR3 runs 16 residues. The CDR3 loop is CASSFTGTLNTGELFF. The DNA for the CDR3 is TGTGCCAGCAGTTTCACCGGGACATTGAACACCGGGGAGCTGTTTTTT.

The chain employs TRBV12-5 and TRBJ1-2, with TRBD1 matching 8 bases. Germline-derived CDR1 and CDR2 are LGHNT and FRNRAP. Germline trimming cut 3 bases from V and 3 bases from J; bases unmatched to any gene: 9. CDR3 length equals 16 residues. The CDR3 loop reads CASGFGRTGRDYGYTF. The DNA of the CDR3 is TGTGCTAGTGGTTTCGGGAGGACAGGGCGGGACTATGGCTACACCTTC. The full variable domain, completed using reference TRBV12-5 and TRBJ1-2, is DARVTQTPRHKVTEMGQEVTMRCQPILGHNTVFWYRQTMMQGLELLAYFRNRAPLDDSGMPKDRFSAEMPDATLATLKIQPSEPRDSAVYFCASGFGRTGRDYGYTFGSGTRLTVV.

The V and J genes are TRBV11-1 and TRBJ2-7; 7 bases match TRBD1. This CDR3 region has 12 residues. V lost 3 bases to trimming and J lost 5 bases; unmatched junction nucleotides: 1. Germline V CDR1 and CDR2: SGHAT, FQDESV (reference sequence). The CDR3 coding sequence is TGTGCCAGCAGCTTCAGGGGGAACGAGCAGTACTTC. Encoded protein: CASSFRGNEQYF.

This sequence joins TRBV2 and TRBJ2-6; 10 bases line up with TRBD1. Germline V gene sequence: CDR1 SNHLY, CDR2 FYNNEI. CDR3 size: 18 residues. Unmatched junction bases numbered 9, after V lost 4 bases and J lost 3 bases. The CDR3: CASSGQGAGNYGANVLTF. The CDR3 region has the DNA TGTGCCAGCAGTGGACAGGGGGCGGGGAACTATGGGGCCAACGTCCTGACTTTC.

The chain links TRBV25-1 to TRBJ1-2, with 8 bases aligning to TRBD1. J gave up 2 bases and V 3 bases, and 5 bases lay outside the gene matches. Germline CDR1 reads MGHDK; CDR2 reads SYGVNS. This CDR3 spans 15 amino acids. CDR3 sequence (DNA): TGTGCCAGCAGTGATACCGGGACAGGAAACTATGGCTACACCTTC. It encodes CASSDTGTGNYGYTF.

This clonotype has ten or more counts. V and J are TRBV15 and TRBJ1-5; D is unresolved. V shed 0 bases and J shed 7 bases, with 7 bases lying between them. The CDR3 covers 13 residues. Germline loops: CDR1 LNHNV, CDR2 YYDKDF (reference sequence). Here the CDR3 reads CATSREGIQPQHF. CDR3 in DNA: TGTGCCACCAGCAGAGAAGGGATCCAGCCCCAGCATTTT.

The chain recombines TRBV2 with TRBJ1-2; D may be TRBD1 (6 bases). Trimming stripped 5 bases from V and 3 bases from J, with 22 bases between. The CDR3 is 17 residues long. In germline, CDR1 is SNHLY, CDR2 FYNNEI. CDR3 DNA sequence: TGTGCCAGCAGTTACCGTAGACGGGTGGGGGCTCACTATGGCTACACCTTC. Encoded protein: CASSYRRRVGAHYGYTF. Full variable domain (rest looked up from reference TRBV2 and TRBJ1-2): EPEVTQTPSHQVTQMGQEVILRCVPISNHLYFYWYRQILGQKVEFLVSFYNNEISEKSEIFDDQFSVERPDGSNFTLKIRSTKLEDSAMYFCASSYRRRVGAHYGYTFGSGTRLTVV.

Only a few counts were recorded for this clonotype. The chain joins TRBV2 to TRBJ1-1, with D hard to call. V was pared by 8 bases and J by 1 base, with 11 bases between. This CDR3 has 13 residues. Germline V gives CDR1 SNHLY, CDR2 FYNNEI. CDR3 in DNA: TGTGCCAGCGTTGCTCCGTGGAACACTGAAGCTTTCTTT. It is translated as CASVAPWNTEAFF.

This clonotype was detected a few times. The J gene is TRBJ2-7, the V gene TRBV7-9; 8 bases align to TRBD2. After removal of 3 bases from V and 3 bases from J, the junction contained 4 bases not matched to a gene. Germline CDR1 is SEHNR and CDR2 is FQNEAQ (reference sequence). The CDR3 loop spans 14 amino acids. Here the CDR3 DNA reads TGTGCCAGCAGCTTTACTAGCGGCAACTACGAGCAGTACTTC. Its protein is CASSFTSGNYEQYF.

This clonotype was seen repeatedly, ten times or more. The chain employs TRBV20-1 and TRBJ1-6; D gene unclear. Germline loops: CDR1 DFQATT, CDR2 SNEGSKA (reference sequence). The CDR3 contains 13 residues. Trimming cost V 5 bases and J 7 bases, with 12 bases left between them. In DNA, the CDR3 is TGCAGTGCTTTAGGATCAGCAAATTCACCCCTCCACTTT. Translated, it gives CSALGSANSPLHF.